This T cell receptor (beta chain) is drawn from a study of blood T cell repertoires in COVID-19. The overall study: Material from acute and convalescent COVID-19 was sourced from the United States, Italy and Spain. The cDNA or gDNA used as material had been derived from T cells, B-cell-depleted T cells, or PBMCs.

This clone was observed a single time. In the study's own analysis: Estimation of nucleated cell counts relied on the amplification of reference gene primers. The assay was immunoSEQ multiplex PCR, and TCRdb's table has in-frame clones only and misses some. The DNA gave D and trimming, while V, J and clone size come from that table. The profile shows about 120,000 clones, about 80% of them singletons. CDR3 size: 15 residues. From germline, CDR1 is MDHEN and CDR2 SYDVKM. V lost 5 bases, J lost 6 bases, and 6 bases stayed unmatched. The origin of this receptor is a man in his 70s with active or convalescent COVID-19. The sequenced sample consisted of peripheral blood. The chain carries TRBV28 and TRBJ2-2, with 10 bases matching TRBD1. In DNA, the CDR3 is TGTGCCAGCAGTCCCCCGGGACAGGGGTCCGGGGAGCTGTTTTTT. Its translation is CASSPPGQGSGELFF.